This is a list of T cell receptor beta chains from one sample in a study of blood T cell repertoires in COVID-19. The assay was immunoSEQ multiplex PCR, and TCRdb's table has in-frame clones only and misses some. The profile shows about 190,000 clones, about 88% of them singletons. The material sequenced was peripheral blood. The source is a middle-aged woman who had recovered from COVID-19. Both conserved end residues are part of each CDR3. The D gene is left open where the match is weak. Not all rows give a size; the values are once, few, many and, for expanded clones, a class.

J: TRBJ1-6; size: NA; D: TRBD1; V: TRBV7-3; DNA: TGTGCCAGCAGCTTGACTGGGACAGGGCTTTCTTCCCTCCACTTT; CDR3: CASSLTGTGLSSLHF
J: TRBJ2-2; size: NA; D: NA; V: TRBV16; DNA: TGTGCCAGCAGCCAACCCAGGGCACACGGGGAGCTGTTTTTT; CDR3: CASSQPRAHGELFF
J: TRBJ2-5; size: NA; D: NA; V: TRBV5-1; DNA: TGCGCCAGTAATTTCGGCGGGCCCCAAGAGACCCAGTACTTC; CDR3: CASNFGGPQETQYF
J: TRBJ2-2; size: once; D: NA; V: TRBV18; DNA: TGTGCCAGCTCCCAGGCAACCGGGGAGCTGTTTTTT; CDR3: CASSQATGELFF
J: TRBJ2-7; size: NA; D: TRBD2; V: TRBV28; DNA: TGTGCCAGCAGTCCCGAGGGACTAGCGGGGGGCTACGAGCAGTACTTC; CDR3: CASSPEGLAGGYEQYF
J: TRBJ1-5; size: NA; D: NA; V: TRBV19; DNA: TGTGCCAGCCGAGATTACGGCAGGGGTAGCAATCAGCCCCAGCATTTT; CDR3: CASRDYGRGSNQPQHF
J: TRBJ2-3; size: NA; D: TRBD1; V: TRBV2; DNA: TGTGCCAGCACCAAGTCCCGGACAGGGATTGATACGCAGTATTTT; CDR3: CASTKSRTGIDTQYF
J: TRBJ1-2; size: NA; D: TRBD1; V: TRBV7-9; DNA: TGTGCCAGCAGCCACCCGGGACAGGGAAACTATGGCTACACCTTC; CDR3: CASSHPGQGNYGYTF
J: TRBJ1-5; size: NA; D: TRBD1; V: TRBV6-5; DNA: TGTGCCAGCAGTTACTCACAGGGGGATCAGCCCCAGCATTTT; CDR3: CASSYSQGDQPQHF
J: TRBJ1-5; size: few; D: TRBD1; V: TRBV7-9; DNA: TGTGCCAGCAGCACAGACAGGGATAGCAATCAGCCCCAGCATTTT; CDR3: CASSTDRDSNQPQHF
J: TRBJ2-5; size: NA; D: TRBD1; V: TRBV19; DNA: TGTGCCAGTAGTACGGGACAGGAAGAGACCCAGTACTTC; CDR3: CASSTGQEETQYF
J: TRBJ2-7; size: NA; D: TRBD1; V: TRBV9; DNA: TGTGCCAGCAGGGGACAGGGGCTCGAGCAGTACTTC; CDR3: CASRGQGLEQYF
J: TRBJ1-2; size: NA; D: TRBD1; V: TRBV29-1; DNA: TGCAGCGTTGGACAGGGGGACTATGGCTACACCTTC; CDR3: CSVGQGDYGYTF
J: TRBJ1-6; size: NA; D: TRBD1; V: TRBV3-1/TRBV3-2; DNA: TGTGCCAGCAGCCAAGATGAGGGACAGGGAGAAACCTATAATTCACCCCTCCACTTT; CDR3: CASSQDEGQGETYNSPLHF
J: TRBJ2-2; size: NA; D: NA; V: TRBV7-8; DNA: TGTGTGACAGGAGAGACCGGGGAGCTGTTTTTT; CDR3: CVTGETGELFF
J: TRBJ2-3; size: NA; D: TRBD2; V: TRBV10-3; DNA: TGTGCCATCAGCGAACAAGCGGGGGTCACAGATACGCAGTATTTT; CDR3: CAISEQAGVTDTQYF
J: TRBJ2-2; size: NA; D: TRBD1; V: TRBV19; DNA: TGTGCCAGTAGTCCGACAGGGGGGGACACCGGGGAGCTGTTTTTT; CDR3: CASSPTGGDTGELFF
J: TRBJ2-1; size: few; D: TRBD1; V: TRBV27; DNA: TGTGCCAGCAGTCCTAGCTTAGGGACAGGATATTGGATGGAGCAGTTCTTC; CDR3: CASSPSLGTGYWMEQFF
J: TRBJ2-7; size: once; D: TRBD2; V: TRBV28; DNA: TGTGCCAGCAGCCAGGGACTAGCGGGGTCCTACGAGCAGTACTTC; CDR3: CASSQGLAGSYEQYF
J: TRBJ2-3; size: NA; D: NA; V: TRBV6-5; DNA: TGTGCCAGCAGTTCCTATCAGGGCCCAGGGACAGATACGCAGTATTTT; CDR3: CASSSYQGPGTDTQYF